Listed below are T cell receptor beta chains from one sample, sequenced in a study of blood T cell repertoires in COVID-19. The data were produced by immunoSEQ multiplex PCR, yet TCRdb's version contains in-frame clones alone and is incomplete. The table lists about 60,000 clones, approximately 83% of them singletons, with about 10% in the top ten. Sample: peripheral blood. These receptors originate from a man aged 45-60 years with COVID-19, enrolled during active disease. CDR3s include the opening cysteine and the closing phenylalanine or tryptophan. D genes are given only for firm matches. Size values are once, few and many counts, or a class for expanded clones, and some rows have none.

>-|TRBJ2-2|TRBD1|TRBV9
CASSSDRAGMTGELFF
TGTGCCAGCAGCTCCGACAGGGCTGGTATGACCGGGGAGCTGTTTTTT
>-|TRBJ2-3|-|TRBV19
CASSIGTQGADTQYF
TGTGCCAGTAGTATCGGCACACAGGGAGCAGATACGCAGTATTTT
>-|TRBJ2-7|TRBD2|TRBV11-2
CASSLEGLAALFKPYEQYF
TGTGCCAGCAGCTTAGAGGGTCTAGCGGCACTATTTAAGCCCTACGAGCAGTACTTC
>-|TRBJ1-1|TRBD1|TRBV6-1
CASSDRGQAFF
TGTGCCAGCAGTGACAGGGGGCAAGCTTTCTTT
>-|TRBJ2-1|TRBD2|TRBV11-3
CASSGRVGEGRYEQFF
TGTGCCAGCAGCGGTAGAGTGGGGGAGGGCCGCTATGAGCAGTTCTTC
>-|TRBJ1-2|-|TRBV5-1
CASSLPERGISEGYTF
TGCGCCAGCAGCTTGCCCGAACGGGGGATATCAGAAGGCTACACCTTC
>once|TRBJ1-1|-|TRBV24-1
CATSAPGEVSAFF
TGTGCCACCAGTGCCCCTGGGGAGGTTTCAGCTTTCTTT
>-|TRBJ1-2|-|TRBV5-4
CASSFREYGYTF
TGTGCCAGCAGCTTCAGGGAATATGGCTACACCTTC
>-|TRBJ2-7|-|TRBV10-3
CAISEGRESSEQYF
TGTGCCATCAGTGAGGGCAGGGAATCGTCCGAGCAGTACTTC
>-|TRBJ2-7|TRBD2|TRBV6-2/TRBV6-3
CASSSRGGLAGPPYEQYF
TGTGCCAGCAGTTCCCGAGGCGGTCTAGCGGGACCACCCTACGAGCAGTACTTC
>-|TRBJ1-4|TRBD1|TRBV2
CASRGDRGRSEKLFF
TGTGCCAGCAGGGGGGACAGGGGGCGAAGTGAAAAACTGTTTTTT
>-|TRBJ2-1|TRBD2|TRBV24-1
CATSEREARFF
TGTGCCACCAGTGAGCGGGAGGCCCGATTCTTC
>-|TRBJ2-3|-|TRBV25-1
CASSDEGRTGLSTDTQYF
TGTGCCAGCAGTGATGAGGGCCGTACGGGACTTAGCACAGATACGCAGTATTTT
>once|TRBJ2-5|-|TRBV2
CASSEDSQETQYF
TGTGCCAGCAGCGAAGACAGCCAAGAGACCCAGTACTTC
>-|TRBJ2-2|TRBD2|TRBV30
CAWSVVRGSGSVTGELFF
TGTGCCTGGAGTGTAGTCCGTGGTAGCGGGAGTGTAACCGGGGAGCTGTTTTTT
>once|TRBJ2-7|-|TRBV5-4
CASSLSETYEQYF
TGTGCCAGCAGCCTCAGCGAGACCTACGAGCAGTACTTC
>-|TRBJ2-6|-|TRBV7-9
CASSPRTISGANVLTF
TGTGCCAGCAGCCCCCGGACAATCTCTGGGGCCAACGTCCTGACTTTC
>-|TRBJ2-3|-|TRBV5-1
CASSLGQAPNTQYF
TGCGCCAGCAGCTTGGGACAGGCCCCAAATACGCAGTATTTT
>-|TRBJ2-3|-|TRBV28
CASSLLEGRAAGADTQYF
TGTGCCAGCAGTTTACTTGAGGGACGAGCGGCAGGGGCAGATACGCAGTATTTT
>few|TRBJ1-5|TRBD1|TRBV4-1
CASSHTGTDIYSNQPQHF
TGCGCCAGCAGCCACACCGGGACAGACATCTATAGCAATCAGCCCCAGCATTTT
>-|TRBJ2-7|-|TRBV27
CASSLSQSYEQYF
TGTGCCAGCAGTTTATCGCAGTCCTACGAGCAGTACTTC
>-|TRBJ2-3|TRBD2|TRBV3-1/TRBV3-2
CASSPRLAGVSTDTQYF
TGTGCCAGCAGCCCCCGACTAGCGGGAGTAAGCACAGATACGCAGTATTTT